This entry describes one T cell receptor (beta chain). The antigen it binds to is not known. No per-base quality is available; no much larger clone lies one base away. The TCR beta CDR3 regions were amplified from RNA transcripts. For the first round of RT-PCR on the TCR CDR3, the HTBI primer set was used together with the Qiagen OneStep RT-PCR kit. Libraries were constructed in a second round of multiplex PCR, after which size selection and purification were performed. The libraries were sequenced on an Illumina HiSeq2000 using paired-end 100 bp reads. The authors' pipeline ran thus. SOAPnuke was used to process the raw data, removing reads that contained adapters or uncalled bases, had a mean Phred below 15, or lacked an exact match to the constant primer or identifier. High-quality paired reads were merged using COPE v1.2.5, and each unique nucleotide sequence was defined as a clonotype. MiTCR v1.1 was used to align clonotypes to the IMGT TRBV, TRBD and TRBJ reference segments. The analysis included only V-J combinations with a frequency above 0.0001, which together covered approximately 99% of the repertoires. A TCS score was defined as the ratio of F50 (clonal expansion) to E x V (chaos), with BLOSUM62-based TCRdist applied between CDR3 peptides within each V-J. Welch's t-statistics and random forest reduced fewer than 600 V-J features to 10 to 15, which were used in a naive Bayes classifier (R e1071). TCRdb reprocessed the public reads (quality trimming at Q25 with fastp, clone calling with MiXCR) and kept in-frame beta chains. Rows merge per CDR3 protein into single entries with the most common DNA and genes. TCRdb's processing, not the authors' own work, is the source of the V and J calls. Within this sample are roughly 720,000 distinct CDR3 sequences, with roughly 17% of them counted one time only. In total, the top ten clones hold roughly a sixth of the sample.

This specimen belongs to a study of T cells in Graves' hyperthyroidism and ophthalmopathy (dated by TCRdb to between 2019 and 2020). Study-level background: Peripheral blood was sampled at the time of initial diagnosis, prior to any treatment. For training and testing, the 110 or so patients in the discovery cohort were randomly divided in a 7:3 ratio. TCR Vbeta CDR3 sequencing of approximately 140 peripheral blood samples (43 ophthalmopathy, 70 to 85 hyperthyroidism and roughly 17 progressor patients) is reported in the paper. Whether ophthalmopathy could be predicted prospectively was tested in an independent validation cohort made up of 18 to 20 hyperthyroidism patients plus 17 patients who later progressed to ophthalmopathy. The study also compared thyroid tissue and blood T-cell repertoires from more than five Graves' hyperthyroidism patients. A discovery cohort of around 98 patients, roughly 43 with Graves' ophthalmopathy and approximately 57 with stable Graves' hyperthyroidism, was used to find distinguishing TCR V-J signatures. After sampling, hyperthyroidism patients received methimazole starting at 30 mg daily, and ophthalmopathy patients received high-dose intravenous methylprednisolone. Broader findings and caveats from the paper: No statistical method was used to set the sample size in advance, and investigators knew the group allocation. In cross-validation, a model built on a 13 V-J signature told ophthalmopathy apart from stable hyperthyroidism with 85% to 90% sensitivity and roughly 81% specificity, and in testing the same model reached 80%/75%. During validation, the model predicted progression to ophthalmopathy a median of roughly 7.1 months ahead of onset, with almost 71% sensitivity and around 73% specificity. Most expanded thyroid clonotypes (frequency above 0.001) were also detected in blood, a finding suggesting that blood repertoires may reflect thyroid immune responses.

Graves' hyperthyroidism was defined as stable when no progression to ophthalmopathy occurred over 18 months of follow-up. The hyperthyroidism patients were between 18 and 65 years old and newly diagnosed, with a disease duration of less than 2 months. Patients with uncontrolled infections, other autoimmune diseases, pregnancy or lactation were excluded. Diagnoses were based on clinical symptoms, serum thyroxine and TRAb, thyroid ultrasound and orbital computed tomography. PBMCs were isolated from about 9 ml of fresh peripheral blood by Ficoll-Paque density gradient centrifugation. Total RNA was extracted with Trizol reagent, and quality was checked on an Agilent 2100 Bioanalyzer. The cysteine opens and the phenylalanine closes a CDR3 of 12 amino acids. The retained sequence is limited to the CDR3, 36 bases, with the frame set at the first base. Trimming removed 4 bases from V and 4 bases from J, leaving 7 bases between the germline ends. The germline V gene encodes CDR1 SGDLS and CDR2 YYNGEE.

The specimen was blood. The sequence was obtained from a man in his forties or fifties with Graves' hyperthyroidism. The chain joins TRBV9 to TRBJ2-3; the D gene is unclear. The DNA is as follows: TGTGCCAGCAGCCCTCTTCCAGATACGCAGTATTTT. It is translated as CASSPLPDTQYF.